This is a list of T cell receptor beta chains from one sample in a study of blood T cell repertoires in COVID-19. Data came from immunoSEQ multiplex PCR; TCRdb stores just in-frame clones and leaves some out. The table shows approximately 300,000 clones, with more than 70% occurring only once. Sequencing input: peripheral blood. All receptors come from a young man who had recovered from COVID-19. Both conserved end residues are part of each CDR3. The D gene is left open where the match is weak. Size is omitted from some rows. Given values are once, few, many or a class for expanded clones.

v_gene	abundance	d_gene	j_gene	CDR3aa	CDR3nt
TRBV12-3/TRBV12-4	-	-	TRBJ2-5	CASSPGETQYF	TGTGCCAGCAGCCCGGGGGAGACCCAGTACTTC
TRBV3-1/TRBV3-2	once	-	TRBJ1-1	CASSLANTEAFF	TGTGCCAGCAGCCTAGCCAACACTGAAGCTTTCTTT
TRBV18	-	-	TRBJ2-7	CASSFVGESYEQYF	TGTGCCAGCTCATTCGTCGGGGAATCCTACGAGCAGTACTTC
TRBV29-1	-	TRBD2	TRBJ2-7	CSVETASGGSYEQYF	TGCAGCGTTGAAACGGCTAGCGGGGGGTCCTACGAGCAGTACTTC
TRBV19	-	TRBD2	TRBJ2-6	CASSLRLALTGANVLTF	TGTGCCAGTAGCTTAAGACTAGCATTAACTGGGGCCAACGTCCTGACTTTC
TRBV10-3	-	TRBD2	TRBJ2-1	CAIRGTSGDPFGGAEQFF	TGTGCCATCAGGGGGACTAGCGGGGACCCCTTCGGTGGAGCTGAGCAGTTCTTC
TRBV3-1/TRBV3-2	-	TRBD2	TRBJ2-1	CASSQVEYMLAGVDEQFF	TGTGCCAGCAGCCAAGTGGAGTATATGCTAGCGGGGGTAGATGAGCAGTTCTTC
TRBV7-9	few	-	TRBJ2-7	CASSLVSSSYEQYF	TGTGCCAGCAGCTTAGTTTCTTCCTCCTACGAGCAGTACTTC
TRBV29-1	-	-	TRBJ1-3	CSVVVRANSGNTIYF	TGCAGCGTTGTGGTGCGGGCCAACTCTGGAAACACCATATATTTT
TRBV5-1	-	-	TRBJ2-2	CASSLGQTSTGELFF	TGCGCCAGCAGCCTTGGACAGACCAGCACCGGGGAGCTGTTTTTT
TRBV5-1	-	TRBD1	TRBJ1-2	CASSPQGDGYTF	TGCGCCAGCAGCCCACAGGGGGATGGCTACACCTTC
TRBV2	-	-	TRBJ1-5	CASSPQGSTGTSNQPQHF	TGTGCCAGCAGTCCTCAAGGGTCAACAGGGACTAGCAATCAGCCCCAGCATTTT
TRBV2	-	-	TRBJ1-2	CASILEGSYSYGYTF	TGTGCCAGCATACTGGAGGGTTCGTATAGCTATGGCTACACCTTC
TRBV7-2	-	-	TRBJ1-6	CASSSPYGTAGDSPLHF	TGTGCCAGCAGCTCTCCATACGGGACCGCAGGGGATTCACCCCTCCACTTT
TRBV12-5	-	-	TRBJ1-1	CASGPPNTINTEAFF	TGTGCTAGTGGCCCCCCAAATACTATCAACACTGAAGCTTTCTTT
TRBV7-3	-	-	TRBJ1-1	CASSFGMNTEAFF	TGTGCCAGCAGCTTCGGTATGAACACTGAAGCTTTCTTT
TRBV7-9	-	TRBD1	TRBJ1-1	CASSLVGQGHRSTEAFF	TGTGCCAGCAGCTTAGTCGGACAGGGACATCGGAGCACTGAAGCTTTCTTT
TRBV7-3	-	-	TRBJ2-1	CASSLTDSSYNEQFF	TGTGCCAGCAGCTTAACCGACAGCTCCTACAATGAGCAGTTCTTC
TRBV4-2	-	-	TRBJ2-7	CASSQDVASYEQYF	TGTGCCAGCAGCCAAGATGTAGCTTCCTACGAGCAGTACTTC
TRBV6-5	-	TRBD1	TRBJ1-2	CASSYTTGANYGYTF	TGTGCCAGCAGTTACACCACAGGGGCTAACTATGGCTACACCTTC
TRBV11-2	-	-	TRBJ1-1	CASSLDLGRLNTEAFF	TGTGCCAGCAGCTTAGATTTAGGCAGGTTGAACACTGAAGCTTTCTTT
TRBV19	-	TRBD1	TRBJ1-1	CASSTSGTGYTEAFF	TGTGCCAGTAGTACCTCCGGGACAGGGTACACTGAAGCTTTCTTT
TRBV29-1	-	TRBD1	TRBJ2-2	CSGRGQGNTGELFF	TGCAGCGGCAGGGGACAGGGGAACACCGGGGAGCTGTTTTTT
TRBV3-1/TRBV3-2	-	-	TRBJ1-1	CASSQSGRMNTEAFF	TGTGCCAGCAGCCAATCAGGGAGGATGAACACTGAAGCTTTCTTT
TRBV19	-	-	TRBJ1-3	CASSANNGNTIYF	TGCGCCAGTAGTGCCAACAATGGAAACACCATATATTTT
TRBV7-3	-	TRBD1	TRBJ2-6	CASSLWTGDAGANVLTF	TGTGCCAGCAGCTTATGGACAGGGGATGCTGGGGCCAACGTCCTGACTTTC
TRBV6-5	-	TRBD1	TRBJ1-2	CASSRQGAWDGYTF	TGTGCCAGCAGCAGACAGGGAGCGTGGGATGGCTACACCTTC
TRBV19	-	-	TRBJ2-7	CASSSIDSSYEQYF	TGTGCCAGTAGTTCCATTGACAGCTCCTACGAGCAGTACTTC
TRBV7-9	-	-	TRBJ1-2	CASSLDTLAPYGYTF	TGTGCCAGCAGCTTAGACACCCTAGCTCCCTATGGCTACACCTTC
TRBV30	few	-	TRBJ2-2	CAWIPQVNTGELFF	TGTGCCTGGATTCCGCAGGTGAACACCGGGGAGCTGTTTTTT
TRBV19	-	TRBD1	TRBJ2-2	CASSIDRGRTGELFF	TGTGCCAGTAGTATTGACAGGGGGCGAACCGGGGAGCTGTTTTTT
TRBV7-9	few	-	TRBJ2-7	CASSLRPYEQYF	TGTGCCAGCAGCCTACGCCCCTACGAGCAGTACTTC
TRBV9	-	-	TRBJ2-2	CASTGQANTGELFF	TGTGCCAGCACGGGACAAGCGAACACCGGGGAGCTGTTTTTT
TRBV10-3	-	TRBD1	TRBJ1-3	CATLTGAAGNTIYF	TGTGCCACCTTGACAGGGGCTGCGGGAAACACCATATATTTT
TRBV2	-	-	TRBJ1-1	CASSEEALGYTEAFF	TGTGCCAGCAGTGAAGAAGCGCTCGGGTATACTGAAGCTTTCTTT
TRBV4-3	-	-	TRBJ2-1	CASSQDLWQGSNEQFF	TGCGCCAGCAGCCAAGATTTATGGCAGGGAAGTAATGAGCAGTTCTTC
TRBV4-2	-	-	TRBJ1-1	CASSQPQGGVWTEAFF	TGTGCCAGCAGCCAACCGCAAGGGGGAGTATGGACTGAAGCTTTCTTT
TRBV20-1	once	-	TRBJ2-7	CSARGPTGQYF	TGCAGTGCTAGAGGCCCAACTGGGCAGTACTTC
TRBV7-2	-	-	TRBJ1-1	CASSSQAGNTEAFF	TGTGCCAGCAGCTCCCAGGCTGGGAACACTGAAGCTTTCTTT
TRBV11-2	once	-	TRBJ2-7	CASSLAGPSSYEQYF	TGTGCCAGCAGCTTAGCAGGGCCGAGCTCCTACGAGCAGTACTTC
TRBV5-5	-	-	TRBJ1-2	CASSSTAGIGYGYTF	TGTGCCAGCAGCTCGACGGCAGGGATCGGCTATGGCTACACCTTC
TRBV5-1	-	-	TRBJ1-1	CASSLVVNTEAFF	TGCGCCAGCAGCTTGGTAGTTAACACTGAAGCTTTCTTT
TRBV4-1	-	-	TRBJ1-1	CASSLRDLNTEAFF	TGCGCCAGCAGCCTCCGGGACTTGAACACTGAAGCTTTCTTT
TRBV5-6	-	-	TRBJ1-3	CASSPGIAVRSGNTIYF	TGTGCCAGCAGCCCAGGAATCGCTGTGCGCTCTGGAAACACCATATATTTT
TRBV19	-	TRBD1	TRBJ2-7	CASSIGTVSSYEQYF	TGTGCCAGTAGTATCGGGACAGTAAGCTCCTACGAGCAGTACTTC
TRBV29-1	-	TRBD2	TRBJ2-5	CSVPTSLETQYF	TGCAGCGTTCCGACTAGCCTTGAGACCCAGTACTTC
TRBV4-1	once	-	TRBJ1-1	CASSQVRVYTEAFF	TGCGCCAGCAGCCAAGTCAGGGTGTACACTGAAGCTTTCTTT
TRBV2	-	-	TRBJ1-1	CASSPGTVAEAFF	TGTGCCAGCAGCCCAGGGACTGTCGCTGAAGCTTTCTTT
TRBV15	-	-	TRBJ1-2	CATRSSRGYGYTF	TGTGCCACCAGGAGCAGCAGGGGCTATGGCTACACCTTC
TRBV11-2	-	-	TRBJ1-6	CASSLVNGGSYNSPLHF	TGTGCCAGCAGCTTAGTCAACGGGGGCTCCTATAATTCACCCCTCCACTTT
TRBV12-3/TRBV12-4	-	TRBD2	TRBJ2-7	CASSFGTTEQYF	TGTGCCAGCAGTTTTGGGACTACCGAGCAGTACTTC
TRBV10-3	-	-	TRBJ2-1	CAISERQGMYNEQFF	TGTGCCATCAGTGAGCGTCAGGGGATGTACAATGAGCAGTTCTTC
TRBV29-1	-	TRBD1	TRBJ1-1	CSVEGTASTEAFF	TGCAGCGTTGAGGGGACAGCGAGTACTGAAGCTTTCTTT
TRBV29-1	-	-	TRBJ1-1	CSVVQGWITEAFF	TGCAGCGTTGTACAGGGATGGATCACTGAAGCTTTCTTT
TRBV6-5	-	-	TRBJ1-2	CASSQGGESGYTF	TGTGCCAGCAGCCAAGGAGGGGAGAGTGGCTACACCTTC
TRBV28	-	TRBD1	TRBJ1-2	CASSFVQPLGQGQIYGYTF	TGTGCCAGCAGTTTCGTACAGCCGCTGGGACAGGGCCAAATCTATGGCTACACCTTC
TRBV7-9	-	-	TRBJ2-2	CASALGATGELFF	TGTGCCAGCGCCCTGGGGGCTACCGGGGAGCTGTTTTTT
TRBV7-9	-	TRBD1	TRBJ1-1	CASSLAPGGTEAFF	TGTGCCAGCAGCTTAGCCCCAGGGGGCACTGAAGCTTTCTTT
TRBV18	-	-	TRBJ1-1	CASSPPWGKTEAFF	TGTGCCAGCTCACCACCGTGGGGCAAGACTGAAGCTTTCTTT